These T cell receptor beta chains were read from a single sample in a study of cytomegalovirus exposure and HLA in healthy donors. Libraries were prepared by immunoSEQ multiplex PCR; TCRdb keeps only in-frame clonotypes and omits some of them. This table has under 250,000 clones, roughly 87% appearing once. Sequencing was done on a sample of PBMCs. The receptors shown here come from a woman aged 18 to 35 in good health and CMV-seropositive. The conserved cysteine and the conserved F or W are not part of the CDR3 here. Each record gives: clone size, J gene, V gene, CDR3 protein. Where a row states a size, it is once, few, many or the class of an expanded clone; other rows omit it.

size: NA; J: TRBJ2-7; V: TRBV9; CDR3: ASSVEGGRSSYEQY
size: once; J: TRBJ1-1; V: TRBV28; CDR3: ASLDRENTEAF
size: NA; J: TRBJ1-4; V: TRBV5-8; CDR3: ASSRQGATNEKLF
size: NA; J: TRBJ2-7; V: TRBV11-1; CDR3: ASSSGHAINYEQY
size: NA; J: TRBJ2-7; V: TRBV29-1; CDR3: SAEQGEGSYEQY
size: NA; J: TRBJ2-3; V: TRBV4-1; CDR3: ASSQDWDGGGTDTQY
size: NA; J: TRBJ2-5; V: TRBV10-3; CDR3: AIRGTGEFQETQY
size: NA; J: TRBJ1-1; V: TRBV30; CDR3: AWSLRDRGSNTEAF
size: NA; J: TRBJ2-7; V: TRBV7-9; CDR3: ASSLQGGATS
size: NA; J: TRBJ2-3; V: TRBV28; CDR3: ASSVRTAWDTQY
size: few; J: TRBJ2-7; V: TRBV6-1; CDR3: ASMTAWSYEQY
size: NA; J: TRBJ2-1; V: TRBV6-1; CDR3: ASSVDGGYNEQF
size: NA; J: TRBJ1-2; V: TRBV27; CDR3: ASSHAGLINGYT
size: NA; J: TRBJ1-3; V: TRBV27; CDR3: ASSLSGPVSGNTIY
size: NA; J: NA; V: TRBV28; CDR3: ASSLWGRFEQY
size: NA; J: TRBJ1-2; V: TRBV29-1; CDR3: SVVPSDRAYGYT
size: NA; J: TRBJ2-3; V: TRBV13; CDR3: ASSWALSPSSTDTQY
size: few; J: TRBJ1-1; V: TRBV28; CDR3: ASKGETRRSEAF
size: NA; J: TRBJ2-6; V: TRBV5-6; CDR3: ASSPTTSFLGSGANVLT
size: NA; J: TRBJ1-1; V: TRBV6-1; CDR3: ASSRGEAF
size: NA; J: TRBJ2-1; V: TRBV19; CDR3: ASSFGHNEQF
size: NA; J: TRBJ1-2; V: TRBV18; CDR3: ASSQRQGMDYGYT
size: NA; J: TRBJ1-2; V: TRBV5-1; CDR3: ASSQTGDNYGYT
size: NA; J: TRBJ2-1; V: TRBV9; CDR3: ASSVAPSDGVEQF
size: NA; J: TRBJ2-7; V: TRBV27; CDR3: ASSLGQTYEQY
size: NA; J: TRBJ1-1; V: TRBV5-4; CDR3: ASSLSRGNTEAF
size: NA; J: TRBJ2-7; V: TRBV19; CDR3: ASSSGLVSSYEQY
size: once; J: TRBJ1-2; V: TRBV18; CDR3: ASSPRSEANYGYT